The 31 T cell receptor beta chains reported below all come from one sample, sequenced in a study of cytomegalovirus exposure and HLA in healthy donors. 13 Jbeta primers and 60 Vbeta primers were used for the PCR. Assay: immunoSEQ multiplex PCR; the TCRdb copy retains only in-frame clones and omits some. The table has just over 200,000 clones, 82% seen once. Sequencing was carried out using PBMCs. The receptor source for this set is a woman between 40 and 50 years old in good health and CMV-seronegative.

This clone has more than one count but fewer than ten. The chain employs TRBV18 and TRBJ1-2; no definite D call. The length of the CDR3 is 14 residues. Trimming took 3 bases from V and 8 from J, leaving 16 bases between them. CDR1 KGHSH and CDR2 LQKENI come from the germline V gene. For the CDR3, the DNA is TGTGCCAGCTCACCTCAAGAGGGTCGGGTCGGCTACACCTTC. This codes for CASSPQEGRVGYTF.

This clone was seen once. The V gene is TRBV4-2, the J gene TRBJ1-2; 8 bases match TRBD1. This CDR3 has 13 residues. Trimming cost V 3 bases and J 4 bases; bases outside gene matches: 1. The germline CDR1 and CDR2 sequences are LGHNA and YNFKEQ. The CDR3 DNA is TGTGCCAGCAGCCAGGACAGGGCCTATGGCTACACCTTC. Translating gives CASSQDRAYGYTF.

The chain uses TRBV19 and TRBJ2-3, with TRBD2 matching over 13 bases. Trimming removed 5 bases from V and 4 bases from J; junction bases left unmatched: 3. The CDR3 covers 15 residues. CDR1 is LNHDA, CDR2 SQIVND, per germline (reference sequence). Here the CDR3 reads CASSRLAGGPDTQYF. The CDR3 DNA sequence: TGTGCCAGTAGTCGACTAGCGGGAGGTCCAGATACGCAGTATTTT.

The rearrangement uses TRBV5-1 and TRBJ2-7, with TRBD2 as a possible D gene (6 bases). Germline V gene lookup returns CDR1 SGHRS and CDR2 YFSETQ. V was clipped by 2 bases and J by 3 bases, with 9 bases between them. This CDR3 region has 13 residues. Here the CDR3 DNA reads TGCGCCAGCAGCTTCGGGAGTAGCTACGAGCAGTACTTC. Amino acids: CASSFGSSYEQYF.

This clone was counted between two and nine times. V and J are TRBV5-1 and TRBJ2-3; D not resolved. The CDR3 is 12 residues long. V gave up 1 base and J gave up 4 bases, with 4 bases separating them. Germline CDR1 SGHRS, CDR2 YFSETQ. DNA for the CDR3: TGCGCCAGCAGCTTGTTCGCAGATACGCAGTATTTT. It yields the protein CASSLFADTQYF.

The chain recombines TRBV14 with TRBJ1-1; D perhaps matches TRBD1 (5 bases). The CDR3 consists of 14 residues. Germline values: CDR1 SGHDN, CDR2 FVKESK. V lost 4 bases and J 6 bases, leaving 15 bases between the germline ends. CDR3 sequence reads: CASSPRRGDPEAFF. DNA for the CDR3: TGTGCCAGCAGCCCCAGGCGGGGGGACCCTGAAGCTTTCTTT.

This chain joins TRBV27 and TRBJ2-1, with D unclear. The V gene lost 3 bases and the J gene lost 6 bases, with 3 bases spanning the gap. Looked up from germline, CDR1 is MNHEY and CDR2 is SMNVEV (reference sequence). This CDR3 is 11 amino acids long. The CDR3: CASSFSNEQFF. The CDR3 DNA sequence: TGTGCCAGCAGTTTCAGCAATGAGCAGTTCTTC.

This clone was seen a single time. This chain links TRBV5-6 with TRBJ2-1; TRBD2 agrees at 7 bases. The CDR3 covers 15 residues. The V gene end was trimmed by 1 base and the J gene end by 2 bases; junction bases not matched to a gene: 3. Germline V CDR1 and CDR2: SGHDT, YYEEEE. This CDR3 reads CASSLLSGAYNEQFF. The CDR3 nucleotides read TGTGCCAGCAGCTTGCTGAGCGGGGCCTACAATGAGCAGTTCTTC.

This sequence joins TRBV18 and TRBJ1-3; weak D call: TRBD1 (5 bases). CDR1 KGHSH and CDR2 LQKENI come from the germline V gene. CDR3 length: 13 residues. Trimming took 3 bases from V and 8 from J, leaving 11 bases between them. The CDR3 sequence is CASSPGLSDTIYF. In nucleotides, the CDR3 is TGTGCCAGCTCACCGGGACTCAGCGACACCATATATTTT.

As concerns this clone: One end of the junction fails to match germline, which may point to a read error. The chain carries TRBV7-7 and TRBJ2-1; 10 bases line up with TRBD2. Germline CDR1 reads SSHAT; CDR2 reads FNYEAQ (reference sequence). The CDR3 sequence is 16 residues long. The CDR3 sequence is CANSIQPGLAKNEQFF. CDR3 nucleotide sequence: TGTGCCAACAGCATACAACCGGGACTAGCGAAGAATGAGCAGTTCTTC.

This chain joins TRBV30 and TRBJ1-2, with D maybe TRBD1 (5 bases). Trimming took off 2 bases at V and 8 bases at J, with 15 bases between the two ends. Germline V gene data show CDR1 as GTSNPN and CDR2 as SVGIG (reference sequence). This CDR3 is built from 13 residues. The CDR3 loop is CAWSTGGQRGYTF. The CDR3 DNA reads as TGTGCCTGGAGTACGGGGGGTCAGAGGGGCTACACCTTC.

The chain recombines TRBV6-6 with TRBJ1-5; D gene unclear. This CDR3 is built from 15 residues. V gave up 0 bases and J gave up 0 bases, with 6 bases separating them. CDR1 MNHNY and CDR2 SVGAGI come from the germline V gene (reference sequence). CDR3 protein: CASSYSENSNQPQHF. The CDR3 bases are TGTGCCAGCAGTTACTCAGAGAATAGCAATCAGCCCCAGCATTTT.

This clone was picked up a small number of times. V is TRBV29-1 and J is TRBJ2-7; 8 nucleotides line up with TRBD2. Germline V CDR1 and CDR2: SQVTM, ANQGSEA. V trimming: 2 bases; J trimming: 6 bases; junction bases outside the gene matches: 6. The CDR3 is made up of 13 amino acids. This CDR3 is CSVELAGTSEQYF. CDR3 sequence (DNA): TGCAGCGTTGAACTAGCGGGCACAAGCGAGCAGTACTTC.

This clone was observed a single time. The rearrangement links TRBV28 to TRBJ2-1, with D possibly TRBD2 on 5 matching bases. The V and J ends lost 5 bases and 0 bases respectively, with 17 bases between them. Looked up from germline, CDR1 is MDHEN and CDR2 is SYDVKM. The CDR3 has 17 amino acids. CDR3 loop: CASSPAQSGSSYNEQFF. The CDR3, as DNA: TGTGCCAGCAGTCCTGCCCAGAGCGGTAGCTCCTACAATGAGCAGTTCTTC.

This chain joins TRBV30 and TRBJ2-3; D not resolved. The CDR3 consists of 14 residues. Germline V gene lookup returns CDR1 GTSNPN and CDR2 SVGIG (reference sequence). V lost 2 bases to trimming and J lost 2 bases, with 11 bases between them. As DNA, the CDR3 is TGTGCCTGGAGTAGGAACAGATACACAGATACGCAGTATTTT. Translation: CAWSRNRYTDTQYF.

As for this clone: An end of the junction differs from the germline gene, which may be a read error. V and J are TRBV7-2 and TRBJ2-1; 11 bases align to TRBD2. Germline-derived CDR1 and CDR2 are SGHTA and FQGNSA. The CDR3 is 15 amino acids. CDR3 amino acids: CASSIAGGPNNEQFF. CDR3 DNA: TGTGCCAGCAGCATAGCGGGAGGGCCGAACAATGAGCAGTTCTTC.

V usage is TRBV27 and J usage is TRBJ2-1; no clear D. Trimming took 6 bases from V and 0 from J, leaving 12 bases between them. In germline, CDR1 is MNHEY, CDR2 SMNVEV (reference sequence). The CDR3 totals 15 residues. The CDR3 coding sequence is TGTGCCAGCAGCTTAGCTTCTAGCTCCTACAATGAGCAGTTCTTC. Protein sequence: CASSLASSSYNEQFF.

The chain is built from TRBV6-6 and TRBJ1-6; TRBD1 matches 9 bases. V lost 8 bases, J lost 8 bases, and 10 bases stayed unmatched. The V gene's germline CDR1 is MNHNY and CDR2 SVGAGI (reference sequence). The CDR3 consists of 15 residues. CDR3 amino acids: CASGTSGTGYSPLHF. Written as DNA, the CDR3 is TGTGCCAGCGGGACCTCCGGGACAGGGTATTCACCCCTCCACTTT.

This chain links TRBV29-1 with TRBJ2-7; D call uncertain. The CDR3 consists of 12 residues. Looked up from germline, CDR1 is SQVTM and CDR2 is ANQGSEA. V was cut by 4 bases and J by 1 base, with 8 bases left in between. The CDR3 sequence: CSVVAESYEQYF. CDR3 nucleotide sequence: TGCAGCGTTGTGGCGGAATCCTACGAGCAGTACTTC.

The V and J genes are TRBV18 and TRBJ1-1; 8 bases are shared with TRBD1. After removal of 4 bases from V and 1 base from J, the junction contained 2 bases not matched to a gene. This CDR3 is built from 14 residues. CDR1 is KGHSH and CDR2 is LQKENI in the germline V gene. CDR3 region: CASSQDRGNTEAFF. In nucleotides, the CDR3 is TGTGCCAGCTCACAAGACAGGGGGAACACTGAAGCTTTCTTT.

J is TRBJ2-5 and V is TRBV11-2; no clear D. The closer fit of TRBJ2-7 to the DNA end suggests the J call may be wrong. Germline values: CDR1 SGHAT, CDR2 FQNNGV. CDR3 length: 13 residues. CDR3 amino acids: CASSLGADYEQYF. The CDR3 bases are TGTGCCAGCAGCTTAGGTGCGGACTACGAGCAGTACTTC.

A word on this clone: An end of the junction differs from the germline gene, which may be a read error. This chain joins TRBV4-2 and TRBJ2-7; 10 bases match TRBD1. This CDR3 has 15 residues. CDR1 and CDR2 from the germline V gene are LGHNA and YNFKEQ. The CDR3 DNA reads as TGTGCCAGCAGCCAGGCGGGAGGCGGGACAGGGGCGGCCCGGTTC. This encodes CASSQAGGGTGAARF.

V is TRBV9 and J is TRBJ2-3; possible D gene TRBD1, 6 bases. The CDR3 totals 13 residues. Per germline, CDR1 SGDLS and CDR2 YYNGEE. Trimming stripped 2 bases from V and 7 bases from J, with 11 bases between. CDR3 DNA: TGTGCCAGCAGCGTGTCAGGGGTAAATACGCAGTATTTT. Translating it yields CASSVSGVNTQYF. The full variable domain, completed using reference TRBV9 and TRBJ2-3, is DSGVTQTPKHLITATGQRVTLRCSPRSGDLSVYWYQQSLDQGLQFLIQYYNGEERAKGNILERFSAQQFPDLHSELNLSSLELGDSALYFCASSVSGVNTQYFGPGTRLTVL.

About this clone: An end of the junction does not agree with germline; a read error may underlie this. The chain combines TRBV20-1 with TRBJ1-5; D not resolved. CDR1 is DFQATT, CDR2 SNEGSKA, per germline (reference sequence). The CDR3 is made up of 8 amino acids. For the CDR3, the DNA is TGCAGTGCTAGAGACGACACGTTT. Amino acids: CSARDDTF.

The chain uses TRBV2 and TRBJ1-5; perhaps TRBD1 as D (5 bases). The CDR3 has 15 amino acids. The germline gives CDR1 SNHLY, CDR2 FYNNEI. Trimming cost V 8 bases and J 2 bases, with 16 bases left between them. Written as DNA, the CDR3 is TGTGCCAGCGGAGCACGTCAGGGCGGCAATCAGCCCCAGCATTTT. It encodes CASGARQGGNQPQHF.

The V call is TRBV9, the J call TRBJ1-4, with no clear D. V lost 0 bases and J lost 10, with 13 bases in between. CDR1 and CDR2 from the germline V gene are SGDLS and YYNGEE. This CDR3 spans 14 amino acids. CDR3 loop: CASSVVGSGGKLFF. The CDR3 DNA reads TGTGCCAGCAGCGTAGTGGGGTCGGGAGGAAAACTGTTTTTT.

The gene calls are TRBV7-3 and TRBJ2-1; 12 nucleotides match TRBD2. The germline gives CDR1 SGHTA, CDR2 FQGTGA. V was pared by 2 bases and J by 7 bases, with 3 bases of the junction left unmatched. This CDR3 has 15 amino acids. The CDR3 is CASSLGLAGTNEQFF. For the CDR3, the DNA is TGTGCCAGCAGCTTAGGACTAGCGGGAACGAATGAGCAGTTCTTC.

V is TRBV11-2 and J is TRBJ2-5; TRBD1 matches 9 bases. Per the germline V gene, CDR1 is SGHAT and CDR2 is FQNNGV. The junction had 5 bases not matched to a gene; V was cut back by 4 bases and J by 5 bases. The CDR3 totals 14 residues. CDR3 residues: CASSYGTGTETQYF. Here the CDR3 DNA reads TGTGCCAGCAGCTACGGGACAGGGACGGAGACCCAGTACTTC.

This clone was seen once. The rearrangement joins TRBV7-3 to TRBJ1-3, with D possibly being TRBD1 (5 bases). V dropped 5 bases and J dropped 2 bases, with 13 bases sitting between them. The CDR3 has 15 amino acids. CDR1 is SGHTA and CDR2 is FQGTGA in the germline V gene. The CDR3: CASSRDGGAGNTIYF. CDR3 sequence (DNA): TGTGCCAGCAGCCGCGACGGGGGTGCTGGAAACACCATATATTTT. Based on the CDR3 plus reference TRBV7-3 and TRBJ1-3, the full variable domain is GAGVSQTPSNKVTEKGKYVELRCDPISGHTALYWYRQSLGQGPEFLIYFQGTGAADDSGLPNDRFFAVRPEGSVSTLKIQRTERGDSAVYLCASSRDGGAGNTIYFGEGSWLTVV.

Here the CDR3 DNA reads TGCGCCAGCAGTGAATATATGGGGGCTAGCGGGAGTACCGAGCAGTACTTC. Amino acids: CASSEYMGASGSTEQYF. The chain joins TRBV10-2 to TRBJ2-7; 10 nucleotides line up with TRBD2. This CDR3 has 17 amino acids. Germline V gene data show CDR1 as WSHSY and CDR2 as SAAADI. The V gene end was trimmed by 3 bases and the J gene end by 6 bases; junction bases not matched to a gene: 14.

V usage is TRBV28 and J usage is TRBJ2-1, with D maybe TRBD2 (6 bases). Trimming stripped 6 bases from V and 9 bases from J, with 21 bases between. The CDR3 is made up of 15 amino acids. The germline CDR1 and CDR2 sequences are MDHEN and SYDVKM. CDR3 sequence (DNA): TGTGCCAGCAGGGAAGGACTACGTTTCGGTATTGAGCAGTTCTTC. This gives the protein CASREGLRFGIEQFF.